What follows are 16 T cell receptor beta chains derived from one specimen sequenced in a study of T-cell reconstitution after alpha-beta-depleted transplantation in children. Unique molecular identifiers featured in how the TCRbeta library was prepared. TCRdb reprocessed the PCR reads via MiXCR and lists one record per CDR3 protein. Of about 440,000 distinct CDR3 sequences in the sample, roughly two fifths were seen once. This material consisted of PBMCs, taken before TCRalphabeta/CD19-depleted stem cell transplant. The receptors come from a girl aged 2 to 10 with aplastic anemia, due to receive a stem cell transplant.

The rearrangement uses TRBV6-5 and TRBJ1-1, with D uncertain. The CDR3 covers 15 residues. Germline values: CDR1 MNHEY, CDR2 SVGAGI. V gave up 5 bases and J gave up 4 bases, with 17 bases separating them. DNA of the CDR3: TGTGCCAGCAGTAACGGACTCCTCGGCGTCACTGAAGCTTTCTTT. This encodes CASSNGLLGVTEAFF.

In the case of this clonotype: The junction departs from germline at one end; a sequencing error may be responsible. This chain joins TRBV6-1 and TRBJ1-1; no definite D call. The CDR3 spans 12 residues. Germline assignment: CDR1 MNHNS and CDR2 SASEGT. DNA of the CDR3: TGTGCCAGCAAAACCCCGAGAACTGAAGCTTGCTTT. Encoded protein: CASKTPRTEACF.

The J gene is TRBJ2-7, the V gene TRBV3-1; D perhaps matches TRBD1 (6 bases). Germline V CDR1 and CDR2: LGHDT, YNNKEL (reference sequence). This CDR3 comprises 17 residues. Trimming stripped 0 bases from V and 1 base from J, with 16 bases between. The CDR3 is CASSQDKRGHQSYEQYF. The CDR3 nucleotides read TGTGCCAGCAGCCAAGATAAAAGGGGACATCAATCCTACGAGCAGTACTTC.

In its sample, this clonotype was seen a few times. The chain couples TRBV20-1 to TRBJ2-7, with D possibly TRBD2 on 5 matching bases. V was shortened by 6 bases and J by 0 bases, with 15 bases between the two germline ends. From germline, CDR1 is DFQATT and CDR2 SNEGSKA (reference sequence). This CDR3 region has 14 residues. CDR3 nucleotides: TGCAGTGCAATCAGCGGCCGAGGCTCCTACGAGCAGTACTTC. Translation: CSAISGRGSYEQYF.

This clonotype was observed a handful of times. The rearrangement joins TRBV18 to TRBJ2-1; either TRBD1 or TRBD2 may supply D (5 bases each). The CDR3 consists of 15 residues. V lost 6 bases and J lost 2, with 14 bases in between. Germline assignment: CDR1 KGHSH and CDR2 LQKENI. CDR3 protein: CASSTGQGTYNEQFF. CDR3 coding DNA: TGTGCCAGCTCCACGGGGCAGGGAACCTACAATGAGCAGTTCTTC.

The rearrangement joins TRBV28 to TRBJ2-7; 11 bases line up with TRBD1. This CDR3 has 15 amino acids. Trimming removed 5 bases from V and 1 base from J; junction bases left unmatched: 4. Per germline, CDR1 MDHEN and CDR2 SYDVKM. The CDR3 here is CASSADRGPSYEQYF. As DNA, the CDR3 is TGTGCCAGCAGTGCGGACAGGGGGCCTTCCTACGAGCAGTACTTC.

This clonotype was seen repeatedly, ten times or more. V gene TRBV2 combines with J gene TRBJ1-2; D gene unclear. Per germline, CDR1 SNHLY and CDR2 FYNNEI. The CDR3 has 10 amino acids. V was trimmed by 8 bases and J by 5 bases, leaving 6 bases between them. The DNA of the CDR3 is TGTGCCAGCGCGGGGTATGGCTACACCTTC. Amino acid sequence: CASAGYGYTF.

The chain links TRBV5-4 to TRBJ2-3, with 8 bases aligning to TRBD1. Trimming removed 3 bases from V and 5 bases from J; junction bases left unmatched: 5. The V gene's germline CDR1 is SGHNT and CDR2 YYREEE (reference sequence). The CDR3 runs 14 residues. CDR3 coding DNA: TGTGCCAGCAGCTCGGACAGGGCAGGAGATACGCAGTATTTT. Translating it yields CASSSDRAGDTQYF.

Concerning this clonotype: The junction shows a germline mismatch at one end, possibly a read error. The V call is TRBV4-2, the J call TRBJ2-7; 8 nucleotides match TRBD2. The CDR3 runs 15 residues. The V gene's germline CDR1 is LGHNA and CDR2 YNFKEQ. CDR3 residues: CASSHGSGSEYVQYF. The CDR3 bases are TGTGCCAGCAGCCACGGGAGCGGGAGTGAGTACGTGCAGTACTTC.

The sample holds a few counts of this clonotype. V gene TRBV29-1 combines with J gene TRBJ2-7, with D maybe TRBD1 (6 bases). This CDR3 is built from 13 residues. V was trimmed by 4 bases and J by 1 base, leaving 11 bases between them. Per the germline V gene, CDR1 is SQVTM and CDR2 is ANQGSEA. CDR3 nucleotide sequence: TGCAGCGTTGGCGCAGGGGCGTCCTACGAGCAGTACTTC. This translates into CSVGAGASYEQYF.

J is TRBJ2-3 and V is TRBV20-1; TRBD1 aligns across 10 bases. The CDR3 runs to 15 residues. Germline trimming cut 5 bases from V and 1 base from J; bases unmatched to any gene: 6. The germline V gene has CDR1 DFQATT and CDR2 SNEGSKA (reference sequence). In nucleotides, the CDR3 is TGCAGTGCTCCTAGACAGGGGGCCGGCACAGATACGCAGTATTTT. Its protein product is CSAPRQGAGTDTQYF.

This clonotype was observed many times. CDR3 DNA: TGTGCCAGCAGTTTATCAAGAGTACAAGAGACCCAGTACTTC. This codes for CASSLSRVQETQYF. This chain links TRBV28 with TRBJ2-5; no clear D. V lost 1 base to trimming and J lost 2 bases, with 8 bases between them. The germline V gene encodes CDR1 MDHEN and CDR2 SYDVKM. This CDR3 has 14 amino acids.

This clonotype was detected only a few times. V usage is TRBV11-2 and J usage is TRBJ1-4, with TRBD1 as a possible D gene (5 bases). Trimming removed 2 bases from V and 4 bases from J, with 14 bases in between. Germline V gives CDR1 SGHAT, CDR2 FQNNGV. This CDR3 comprises 16 residues. CDR3 in amino acids: CASSLRRGADNEKLFF. For the CDR3, the DNA is TGTGCCAGCAGCTTAAGACGGGGCGCAGATAATGAAAAACTGTTTTTT.

This clonotype was detected a few times. The rearrangement links TRBV6-1 to TRBJ2-4; maybe TRBD2 (6 bases). The germline V and J ends were trimmed by 5 bases and 1 base, with 18 bases remaining between them. In germline, CDR1 is MNHNS, CDR2 SASEGT. This CDR3 region has 17 residues. DNA for the CDR3: TGTGCCAGCAGTCCTGGCTCGGGAGTTGGCGCCAAAAACATTCAGTACTTC. The encoded protein is CASSPGSGVGAKNIQYF.

This clonotype has more than one count but fewer than ten. The chain has TRBV30 and TRBJ2-7; 7 bases line up with TRBD1. Germline CDR1 is GTSNPN and CDR2 is SVGIG (reference sequence). Germline trimming cut 5 bases from V and 3 bases from J; bases unmatched to any gene: 19. CDR3 length: 17 amino acids. The CDR3 protein is CAWGKQGTVIGDYEQYF. CDR3 nucleotide sequence: TGTGCCTGGGGAAAACAGGGGACGGTGATTGGGGACTACGAGCAGTACTTC.

The table lists this clonotype with many counts. The chain is built from TRBV4-2 and TRBJ2-4, with 7 nucleotides matching TRBD1. The CDR3 contains 15 residues. The germline V gene has CDR1 LGHNA and CDR2 YNFKEQ. V lost 4 bases to trimming and J lost 7 bases; unmatched junction nucleotides: 10. The CDR3 reads CASSPREGAGNIQYF. CDR3 coding DNA: TGTGCCAGCAGCCCGAGAGAGGGGGCAGGGAACATTCAGTACTTC.